Listed here are 13 T cell receptor beta chains from one sample, sequenced in a study of cytomegalovirus exposure and HLA in healthy donors. The PCR had 60 Vbeta and 13 Jbeta primers. Only in-frame clones appear in the TCRdb table, and some are missing; sequencing was by immunoSEQ multiplex PCR. The data show hundreds of thousands of clones, about 80% seen once. Sequenced: PBMCs. The receptors derive from a woman between 35 and 50 years old in good health and CMV-seronegative.

This clone came up once. The CDR3 DNA sequence: TGTGCCAGCAGCGAACCCTACGCGGGAACAAAAGATACGCAGTATTTT. It translates to CASSEPYAGTKDTQYF. The chain uses TRBV7-2 and TRBJ2-3, with D possibly TRBD2 on 6 matching bases. CDR3 size: 16 residues. Germline lookup yields CDR1 SGHTA and CDR2 FQGNSA. Trimming cost V 5 bases and J 5 bases, with 20 bases left between them.

This clone was detected only a few times. CDR3 nucleotides: TGTGCCAGCAGTAGTACAGTGACTGAAGCTTTCTTT. Translating it yields CASSSTVTEAFF. The gene calls are TRBV6-5 and TRBJ1-1; D remains ambiguous. CDR1 and CDR2 (germline): MNHEY, SVGAGI. The germline V and J ends were trimmed by 5 bases and 5 bases, with 9 bases remaining between them. This CDR3 has 12 amino acids.

The J gene is TRBJ2-2, the V gene TRBV15; unclear D gene. V gave up 2 bases and J gave up 5 bases, with 12 bases separating them. CDR3 length equals 15 residues. Germline CDR1 LNHNV, CDR2 YYDKDF (reference sequence). In nucleotides, the CDR3 is TGTGCCACCAGCAGACCACAAGTGGTTACCGGGGAGCTGTTTTTT. Its translation: CATSRPQVVTGELFF.

V usage is TRBV6-5 and J usage is TRBJ1-5; the match to TRBD1 covers 7 bases. CDR1 MNHEY and CDR2 SVGAGI come from the germline V gene. The CDR3 has 14 residues. Unmatched junction bases numbered 10, after V lost 7 bases and J lost 7 bases. Here the CDR3 reads CASTKLQGVQPQHF. The CDR3, as DNA: TGTGCCAGCACTAAACTGCAGGGGGTGCAGCCCCAGCATTTT.

This chain links TRBV28 with TRBJ1-4; D perhaps matches TRBD1 (5 bases). The CDR3 is 15 residues long. CDR1 MDHEN and CDR2 SYDVKM come from the germline V gene. The V and J ends lost 1 base and 8 bases respectively, with 14 bases between them. The chain's CDR3 is CASSLFQGTNEKLFF. The CDR3, as DNA: TGTGCCAGCAGTTTATTCCAGGGCACGAACGAAAAACTGTTTTTT.

This chain joins TRBV30 and TRBJ2-5; 9 nucleotides agree with TRBD1. Trimming cost V 8 bases and J 4 bases; bases outside gene matches: 8. This CDR3 is 13 amino acids long. Germline CDR1 and CDR2: GTSNPN and SVGIG (reference sequence). CDR3 region: CAGGQGVRETQYF. As DNA, the CDR3 is TGTGCCGGGGGACAGGGTGTAAGAGAGACCCAGTACTTC.

As for this clone: Compared with germline, one end of the junction differs, possibly owing to a read error. The V and J genes are TRBV6-5 and TRBJ1-2, with D tentatively TRBD1 (5 bases). This CDR3 region has 13 residues. Germline V CDR1 and CDR2: MNHEY, SVGAGI. The CDR3 DNA reads TGTGCCAGCAGTTACTCCTCGGGGGATGGCTACCCCTTC. Its translation is CASSYSSGDGYPF.

The chain carries TRBV4-2 and TRBJ1-1, with 7 positions matching TRBD1. Germline V gives CDR1 LGHNA, CDR2 YNFKEQ. This CDR3 has 15 residues. Germline trimming cut 1 base from V and 0 bases from J; bases unmatched to any gene: 2. The CDR3 reads CASSQGQGLNTEAFF. Here the CDR3 DNA reads TGTGCCAGCAGCCAAGGACAGGGTCTGAACACTGAAGCTTTCTTT.

CDR3 in amino acids: CASSSRREAGNTIYF. As DNA, the CDR3 is TGTGCCAGCAGTTCCCGAAGGGAGGCTGGAAACACCATATATTTT. The genes are TRBV28 and TRBJ1-3; no clear D. Germline V gene lookup returns CDR1 MDHEN and CDR2 SYDVKM. The CDR3 has 15 amino acids. V was shortened by 4 bases and J by 2 bases, with 12 bases between the two germline ends.

The genes are TRBV19 and TRBJ1-6; no firm D call. V lost 6 bases, J lost 14 bases, and 11 bases lay in between. CDR3 size: 11 residues. Germline V CDR1 and CDR2: LNHDA, SQIVND (reference sequence). DNA for the CDR3: TGTGCCAGTAGCCAAAGCGGGGCCCTCCACTTT. Translation gives CASSQSGALHF.

This clone was observed a single time. The rearrangement joins TRBV9 to TRBJ1-2; 8 bases agree with TRBD1. The CDR3 consists of 14 residues. Germline trimming cut 3 bases from V and 8 bases from J; bases unmatched to any gene: 9. Germline V gives CDR1 SGDLS, CDR2 YYNGEE. This CDR3 reads CASSAMTGEAGYTF. The CDR3 DNA is TGTGCCAGCAGCGCGATGACAGGGGAAGCAGGCTACACCTTC.

This clone has only a few counts. The CDR3 region has the DNA TGTGCCAGTAGTCATATCAGGGGGCAGAATCAGCCCCAGCATTTT. Its protein product is CASSHIRGQNQPQHF. The chain recombines TRBV19 with TRBJ1-5; 8 bases line up with TRBD1. Germline V gene sequence: CDR1 LNHDA, CDR2 SQIVND (reference sequence). After removal of 5 bases from V and 4 bases from J, the junction contained 7 bases not matched to a gene. CDR3 length equals 15 residues.

V is TRBV12-5 and J is TRBJ1-6; D is undetermined. The CDR3 contains 15 residues. Germline-derived CDR1 and CDR2 are LGHNT and FRNRAP. Between the trimmed V and J ends, which lost 7 bases and 6 bases, there was a span of 16 bases. Written as DNA, the CDR3 is TGTGCTAGTGTCCCCCGGACGGAGGGTAATTCACCCCTCCACTTT. Residues: CASVPRTEGNSPLHF. The full variable domain, in which reference TRBV12-5 and TRBJ1-6 provide the parts outside the CDR3, is DARVTQTPRHKVTEMGQEVTMRCQPILGHNTVFWYRQTMMQGLELLAYFRNRAPLDDSGMPKDRFSAEMPDATLATLKIQPSEPRDSAVYFCASVPRTEGNSPLHFGNGTRLTVT.